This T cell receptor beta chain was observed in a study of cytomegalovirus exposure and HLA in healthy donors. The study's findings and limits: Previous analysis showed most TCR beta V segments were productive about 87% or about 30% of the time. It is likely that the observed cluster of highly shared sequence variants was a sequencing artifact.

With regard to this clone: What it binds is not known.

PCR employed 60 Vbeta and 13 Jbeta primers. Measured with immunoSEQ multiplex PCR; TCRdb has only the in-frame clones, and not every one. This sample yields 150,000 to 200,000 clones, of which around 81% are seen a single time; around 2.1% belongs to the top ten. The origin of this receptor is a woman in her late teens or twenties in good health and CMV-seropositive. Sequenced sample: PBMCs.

The CDR3 sequence is CASSPTGRGGHHTQYF. In DNA, the CDR3 is TGTGCCAGTAGTCCCACGGGGCGGGGGGGCCATCATACGCAGTATTTT. V gene TRBV19 combines with J gene TRBJ2-3, with 9 bases fitting TRBD2. The CDR3 is 16 residues long. The germline gives CDR1 LNHDA, CDR2 SQIVND (reference sequence). V trimming: 5 bases; J trimming: 7 bases; junction bases outside the gene matches: 13.